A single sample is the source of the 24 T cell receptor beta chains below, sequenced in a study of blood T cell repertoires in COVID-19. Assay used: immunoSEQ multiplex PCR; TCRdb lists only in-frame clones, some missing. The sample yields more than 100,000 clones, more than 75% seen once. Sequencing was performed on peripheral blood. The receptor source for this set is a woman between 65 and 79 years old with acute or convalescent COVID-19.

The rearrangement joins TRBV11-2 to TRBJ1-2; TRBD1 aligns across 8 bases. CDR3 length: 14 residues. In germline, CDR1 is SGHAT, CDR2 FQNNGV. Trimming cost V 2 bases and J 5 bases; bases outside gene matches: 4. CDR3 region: CASSLPGGLYGYTF. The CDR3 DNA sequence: TGTGCCAGCAGCTTACCAGGGGGCTTATATGGCTACACCTTC.

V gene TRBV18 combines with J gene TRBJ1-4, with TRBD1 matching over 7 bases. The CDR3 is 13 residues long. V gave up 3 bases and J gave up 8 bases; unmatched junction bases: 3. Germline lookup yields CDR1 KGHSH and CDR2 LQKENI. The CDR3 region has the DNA TGTGCCAGCTCACCGACAGGGACCGAAAAACTGTTTTTT. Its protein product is CASSPTGTEKLFF.

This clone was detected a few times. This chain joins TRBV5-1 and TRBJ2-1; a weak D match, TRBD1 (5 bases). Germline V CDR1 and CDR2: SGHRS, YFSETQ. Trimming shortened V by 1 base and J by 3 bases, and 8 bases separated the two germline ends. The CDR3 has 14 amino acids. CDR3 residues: CASSLLQGYNEQFF. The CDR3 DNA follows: TGCGCCAGCAGCTTGTTGCAGGGCTACAATGAGCAGTTCTTC.

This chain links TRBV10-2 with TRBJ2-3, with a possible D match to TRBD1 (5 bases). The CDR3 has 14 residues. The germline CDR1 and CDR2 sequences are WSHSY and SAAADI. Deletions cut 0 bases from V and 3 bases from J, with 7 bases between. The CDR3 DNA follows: TGCGCCAGCAGTGAGTCCGGACAAACAGATACGCAGTATTTT. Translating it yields CASSESGQTDTQYF.

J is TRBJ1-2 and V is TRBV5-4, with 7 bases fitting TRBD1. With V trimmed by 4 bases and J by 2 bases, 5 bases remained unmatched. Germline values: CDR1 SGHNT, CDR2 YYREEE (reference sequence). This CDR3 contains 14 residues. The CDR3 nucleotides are TGTGCCAGCAGCAGACTACAGGGGAACTATGGCTACACCTTC. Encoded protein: CASSRLQGNYGYTF.

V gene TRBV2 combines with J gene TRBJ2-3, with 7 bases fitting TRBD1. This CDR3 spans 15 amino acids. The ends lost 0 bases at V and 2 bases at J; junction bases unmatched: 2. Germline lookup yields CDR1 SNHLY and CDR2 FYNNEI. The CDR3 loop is CASSEAKGATDTQYF. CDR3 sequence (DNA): TGTGCCAGCAGTGAAGCTAAGGGGGCCACAGATACGCAGTATTTT.

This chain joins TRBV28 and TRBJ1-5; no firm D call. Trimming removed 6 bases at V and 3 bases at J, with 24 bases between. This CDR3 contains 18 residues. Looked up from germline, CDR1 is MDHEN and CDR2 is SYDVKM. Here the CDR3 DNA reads TGTGCCAGCAGCTTCACATCCACGATCGGGATCTTCAATCAGCCCCAGCATTTT. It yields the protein CASSFTSTIGIFNQPQHF.

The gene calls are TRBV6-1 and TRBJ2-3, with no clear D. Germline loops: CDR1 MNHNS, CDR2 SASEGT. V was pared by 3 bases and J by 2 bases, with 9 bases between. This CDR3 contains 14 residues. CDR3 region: CASSDAGNTDTQYF. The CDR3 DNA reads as TGTGCCAGCAGTGACGCAGGAAACACAGATACGCAGTATTTT.

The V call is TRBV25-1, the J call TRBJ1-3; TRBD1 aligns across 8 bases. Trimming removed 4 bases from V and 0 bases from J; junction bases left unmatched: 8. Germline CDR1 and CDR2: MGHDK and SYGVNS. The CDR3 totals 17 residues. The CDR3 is CASSAHRGTSSGNTIYF. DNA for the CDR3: TGTGCCAGCAGTGCGCACAGGGGGACGAGCTCTGGAAACACCATATATTTT. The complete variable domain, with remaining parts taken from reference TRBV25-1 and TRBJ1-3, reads EADIYQTPRYLVIGTGKKITLECSQTMGHDKMYWYQQDPGMELHLIHYSYGVNSTEKGDLSSESTVSRIRTEHFPLTLESARPSHTSQYLCASSAHRGTSSGNTIYFGEGSWLTVV.

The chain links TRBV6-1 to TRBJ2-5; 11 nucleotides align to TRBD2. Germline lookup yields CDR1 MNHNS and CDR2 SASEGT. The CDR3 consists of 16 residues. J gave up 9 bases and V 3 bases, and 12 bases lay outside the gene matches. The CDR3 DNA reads TGTGCCAGCAGTGATGAGGCTAGCGGGGGGACATGGGCCCAGTACTTC. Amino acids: CASSDEASGGTWAQYF.

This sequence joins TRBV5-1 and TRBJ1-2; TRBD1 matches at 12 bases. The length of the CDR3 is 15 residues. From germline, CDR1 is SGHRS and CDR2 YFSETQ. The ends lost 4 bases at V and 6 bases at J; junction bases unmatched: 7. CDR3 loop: CASSQGQGAENGYTF. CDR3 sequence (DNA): TGCGCCAGCAGCCAGGGACAGGGGGCGGAAAATGGCTACACCTTC. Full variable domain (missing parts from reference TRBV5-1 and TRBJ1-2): KAGVTQTPRYLIKTRGQQVTLSCSPISGHRSVSWYQQTPGQGLQFLFEYFSETQRNKGNFPGRFSGRQFSNSRSEMNVSTLELGDSALYLCASSQGQGAENGYTFGSGTRLTVV.

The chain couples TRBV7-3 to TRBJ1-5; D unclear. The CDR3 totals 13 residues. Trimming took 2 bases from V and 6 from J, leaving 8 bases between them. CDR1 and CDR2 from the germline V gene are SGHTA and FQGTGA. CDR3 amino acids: CASSLYEGQPQHF. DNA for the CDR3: TGTGCCAGCAGCTTATATGAGGGTCAGCCCCAGCATTTT.

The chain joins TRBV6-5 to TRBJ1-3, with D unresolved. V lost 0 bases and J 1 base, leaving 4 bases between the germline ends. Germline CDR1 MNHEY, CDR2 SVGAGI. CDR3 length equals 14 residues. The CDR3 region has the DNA TGTGCCAGCAGTTACTCCCTTTCTGGAAACACCATATATTTT. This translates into CASSYSLSGNTIYF.

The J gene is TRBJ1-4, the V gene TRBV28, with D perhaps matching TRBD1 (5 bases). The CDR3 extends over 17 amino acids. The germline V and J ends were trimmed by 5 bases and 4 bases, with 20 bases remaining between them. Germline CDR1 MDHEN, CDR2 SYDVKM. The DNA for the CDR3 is TGTGCCAGCAGTAATGGGGGGGTTAAAGCCTTTAATGAAAAACTGTTTTTT. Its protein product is CASSNGGVKAFNEKLFF.

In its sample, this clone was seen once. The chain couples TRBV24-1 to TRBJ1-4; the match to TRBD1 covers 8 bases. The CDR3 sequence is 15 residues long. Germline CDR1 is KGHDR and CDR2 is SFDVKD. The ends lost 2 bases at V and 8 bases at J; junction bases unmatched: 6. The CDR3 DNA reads TGTGCCACCAGTGATTCAGGACAGGGTAGGGAAAAACTGTTTTTT. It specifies CATSDSGQGREKLFF.

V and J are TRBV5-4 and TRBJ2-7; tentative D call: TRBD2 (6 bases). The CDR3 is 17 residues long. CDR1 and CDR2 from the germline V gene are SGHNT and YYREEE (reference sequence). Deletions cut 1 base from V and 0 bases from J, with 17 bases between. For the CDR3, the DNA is TGTGCCAGCAGCTTGCCCAAGGGAGGCAGCCTCTCCTACGAGCAGTACTTC. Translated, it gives CASSLPKGGSLSYEQYF.

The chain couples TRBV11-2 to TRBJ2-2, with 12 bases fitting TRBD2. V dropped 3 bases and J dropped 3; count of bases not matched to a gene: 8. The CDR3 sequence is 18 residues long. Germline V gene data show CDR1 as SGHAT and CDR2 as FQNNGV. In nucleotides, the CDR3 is TGTGCCAGCAGCTTTGGACTAGCGGGGAACCTGGACACCGGGGAGCTGTTTTTT. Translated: CASSFGLAGNLDTGELFF.

The CDR3 region is CASSPGQGAPNTEAFF. CDR3 DNA sequence: TGTGCCAGTTCTCCGGGACAGGGGGCTCCGAACACTGAAGCTTTCTTT. The chain links TRBV19 to TRBJ1-1; 12 bases match TRBD1. The CDR3 sequence is 16 residues long. The junction had 8 bases not matched to a gene; V was cut back by 8 bases and J by 1 base. Germline CDR1 is LNHDA and CDR2 is SQIVND (reference sequence).

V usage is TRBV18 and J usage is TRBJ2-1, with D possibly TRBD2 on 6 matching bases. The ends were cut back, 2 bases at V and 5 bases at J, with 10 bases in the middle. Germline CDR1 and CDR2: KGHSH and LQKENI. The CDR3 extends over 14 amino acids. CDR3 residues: CASSPSRGDNEQFF. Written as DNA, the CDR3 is TGTGCCAGCTCACCATCCCGCGGGGACAATGAGCAGTTCTTC.

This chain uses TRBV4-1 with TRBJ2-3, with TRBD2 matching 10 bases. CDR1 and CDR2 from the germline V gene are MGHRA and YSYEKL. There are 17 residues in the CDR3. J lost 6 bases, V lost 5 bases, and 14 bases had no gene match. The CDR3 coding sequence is TGCGCCAGCAGCTCGCGGGAGCGGGGGGGCCTCGTGGATACGCAGTATTTT. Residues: CASSSRERGGLVDTQYF.

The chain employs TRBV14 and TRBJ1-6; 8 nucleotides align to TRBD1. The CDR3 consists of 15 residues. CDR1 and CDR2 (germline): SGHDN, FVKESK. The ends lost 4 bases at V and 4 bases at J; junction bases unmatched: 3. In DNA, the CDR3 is TGTGCCAGCAGCCCGGGACAGGATTATAATTCACCCCTCCACTTT. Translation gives CASSPGQDYNSPLHF.

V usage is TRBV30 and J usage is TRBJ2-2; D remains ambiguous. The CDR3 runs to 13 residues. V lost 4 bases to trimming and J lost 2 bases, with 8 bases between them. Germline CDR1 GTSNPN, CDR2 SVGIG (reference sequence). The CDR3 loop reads CAWMRFNTGELFF. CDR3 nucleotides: TGTGCCTGGATGAGGTTTAACACCGGGGAGCTGTTTTTT.

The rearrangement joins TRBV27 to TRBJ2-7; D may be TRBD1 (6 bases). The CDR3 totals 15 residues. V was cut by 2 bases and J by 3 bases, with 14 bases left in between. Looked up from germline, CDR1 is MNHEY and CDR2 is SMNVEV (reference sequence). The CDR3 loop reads CASSLSTGPYYEQYF. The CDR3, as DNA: TGTGCCAGCAGTTTAAGTACAGGGCCCTACTACGAGCAGTACTTC.

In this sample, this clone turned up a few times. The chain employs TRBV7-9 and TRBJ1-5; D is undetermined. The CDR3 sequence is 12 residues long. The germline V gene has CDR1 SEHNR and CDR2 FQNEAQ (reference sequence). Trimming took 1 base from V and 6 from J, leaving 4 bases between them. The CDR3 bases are TGTGCCAGCAGCTTAGATCGTCAGCCCCAGCATTTT. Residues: CASSLDRQPQHF.